The 22 T cell receptor beta chains listed next were all sequenced from one sample in a study of tumor-infiltrating lymphocytes in primary liver carcinoma. Unsorted whole blood yielded blood RNA, and germline DNA was extracted as well. With a constant-region primer, TCR beta cDNA was made from 450 to 500 ng of total RNA. Researchers made the TCR beta libraries by running three nested multiplex PCR rounds with slightly modified ARM-PCR. TRBV1-TRBV30 forward primers paired with a C-beta reverse primer were used in the first two PCR rounds, which ran about 11 cycles each. TCRdb re-called the multiplex PCR reads with MiXCR, one entry per CDR3 protein. The data hold about 320,000 distinct CDR3 sequences, with more than 55% observed a single time. The sequencing input was peripheral blood. Every receptor here comes from a middle-aged man with primary liver carcinoma and hepatitis B virus infection.

Comment on this clonotype: A single base separates this from a much larger clone, so it may be a read error. V usage is TRBV6-5 and J usage is TRBJ2-3; D not resolved. The CDR3 consists of 14 residues. The germline CDR1 and CDR2 sequences are MNHEY and SVGAGI. The CDR3 coding sequence is TGTGCCAGCAGTAGAGAGAGGTGGGCAGATATGCAGTATTTT. This codes for CASSRERWADMQYF.

With regard to this clonotype: One junction end disagrees with the germline gene, perhaps due to a read error. The chain combines TRBV12-3 or TRBV12-4 with TRBJ2-3; a possible D gene is TRBD2 (6 bases). The CDR3 is made up of 14 amino acids. The CDR3 is CASSWDVWGDTLYF. CDR3 bases: TGTGCCAGCAGTTGGGACGTATGGGGGGATACGCTGTATTTT.

This clonotype was observed many times. The rearrangement links TRBV11-1 to TRBJ2-6, with D perhaps matching TRBD1 or TRBD2 (5 bases each). Germline V gives CDR1 SGHAT, CDR2 FQDESV (reference sequence). V lost 5 bases to trimming and J lost 4 bases, with 18 bases between them. The CDR3 runs to 17 residues. DNA of the CDR3: TGTGCCAGCAGCCTGTCGGGGCGGACAACGGGGGCCAACGTCCTGACTTTC. Translation: CASSLSGRTTGANVLTF.

Regarding this clonotype: This sequence may be a read error, since a much larger clone differs from it by one base. CDR3 protein: CASSRQKAVGGDKNTQYF. The CDR3 nucleotides read TGTGCCAGCAGCCGTCAAAAGGCGGTCGGAGGAGACAAAAACACTCAGTACTTC. This chain links TRBV4-2 with TRBJ2-4; D might be TRBD2 (5 bases). Germline V lookup: CDR1 LGHNA, CDR2 YNFKEQ. The CDR3 runs to 18 residues.

In the case of this clonotype: This sequence may be a read error, since a much larger clone differs from it by one base. The chain links TRBV5-1 to TRBJ2-3; 9 bases are a match to TRBD2. The CDR3 is 14 amino acids. Per germline, CDR1 SGHRS and CDR2 YFSETQ. V trimming: 6 bases; J trimming: 4 bases; junction bases outside the gene matches: 6. CDR3 coding DNA: TGCGCCAGCAATAGCGGGAGTAACGCAGATACGCAGTATTTT. Encoded protein: CASNSGSNADTQYF.

The chain carries TRBV30 and TRBJ2-7; D uncertain. Germline V gene data show CDR1 as GTSNPN and CDR2 as SVGIG (reference sequence). This CDR3 spans 14 amino acids. Trimming took off 0 bases at V and 4 bases at J, with 13 bases between the two ends. The DNA of the CDR3 is TGTGCCTGGAGTGTACAGAGTCTAGGTTACGAGCAGTACTTC. Translating it yields CAWSVQSLGYEQYF.

As for this clonotype: A much larger clone differs from this one at a single base, so this may be a read error. In nucleotides, the CDR3 is TGCGGCGTTGTGGGGCTAGCGGTTTACAATGAGCAGTTCTTC. Translating it yields CGVVGLAVYNEQFF. The chain employs TRBV29-1 and TRBJ2-1, with 7 bases that match TRBD2. CDR3 length: 14 amino acids. Per germline, CDR1 SQVTM and CDR2 ANQGSEA.

V and J are TRBV5-1 and TRBJ2-6; D is ambiguous. Germline CDR1 reads SGHRS; CDR2 reads YFSETQ. Deletions cut 4 bases from V and 0 bases from J, with 8 bases between. The CDR3 is 15 residues long. The CDR3 region is CASSLYGSGANVLTF. In nucleotides, the CDR3 is TGCGCCAGCAGCCTTTACGGCTCTGGGGCCAACGTCCTGACTTTC.

As regards this clonotype: This could be a read error, since a much larger clone is one nucleotide away. The chain joins TRBV6-1 to TRBJ1-4; 8 bases map to TRBD1. The V gene's germline CDR1 is MNHNS and CDR2 SASEGT. This CDR3 is 13 amino acids long. The V segment lost 11 bases and the J segment 4 bases; nucleotides outside the gene matches: 6. CDR3 amino acids: CADAGGVNEKLFF. In DNA, the CDR3 is TGTGCCGACGCAGGGGGCGTTAATGAAAAACTGTTTTTT.

About this clonotype: The junction and the germline gene differ at one end; a read error may be behind it. The chain combines TRBV5-5 with TRBJ2-1; TRBD2 matches at 9 bases. The CDR3 sequence is 15 residues long. Looked up from germline, CDR1 is SGHKS and CDR2 is YYEKEE (reference sequence). This CDR3 is CASSWTSDSYDEQFF. The CDR3 coding sequence is TGTGCCAGCAGCTGGACTAGCGACTCCTACGATGAGCAGTTCTTC.

The J gene is TRBJ1-1, the V gene TRBV5-1, with D tentatively TRBD1 (5 bases). There are 15 residues in the CDR3. The germline CDR1 and CDR2 sequences are SGHRS and YFSETQ. V lost 4 bases to trimming and J lost 10 bases, with 23 bases between them. In DNA form, the CDR3 reads TGCGCCAGCAGCCCGGAGGGTGGGCAGGGACGTGGAGCTTTCTTT. It yields the protein CASSPEGGQGRGAFF. Filled out from reference TRBV5-1 and TRBJ1-1, the complete variable domain reads KAGVTQTPRYLIKTRGQQVTLSCSPISGHRSVSWYQQTPGQGLQFLFEYFSETQRNKGNFPGRFSGRQFSNSRSEMNVSTLELGDSALYLCASSPEGGQGRGAFFGQGTRLTVV.

This clonotype showed up many times. This rearrangement joins TRBV5-1 to TRBJ2-6, with D unresolved. In germline, CDR1 is SGHRS, CDR2 YFSETQ. This CDR3 is built from 15 residues. The V end lost 0 bases, the J end lost 0 bases, and 4 bases lay between the germline ends. The DNA for the CDR3 is TGCGCCAGCAGCTTGGAAAGCTCTGGGGCCAACGTCCTGACTTTC. This codes for CASSLESSGANVLTF.

To note about this clonotype: The junction differs from germline at one of its ends, possibly a read error. This sequence joins TRBV5-6 and TRBJ1-5, with 7 bases that match TRBD1. The CDR3 contains 13 residues. Germline assignment: CDR1 SGHDT and CDR2 YYEEEE. This CDR3 reads CASSRGQYQPQRF. The CDR3 coding sequence is TGTGCCAGCAGCAGGGGACAGTATCAGCCCCAGCGTTTT. The whole variable domain, remainder taken from reference TRBV5-6 and TRBJ1-5, is DAGVTQSPTHLIKTRGQQVTLRCSPKSGHDTVSWYQQALGQGPQFIFQYYEEEERQRGNFPDRFSGHQFPNYSSELNVNALLLGDSALYLCASSRGQYQPQRFGDGTRLSIL.

V is TRBV5-6 and J is TRBJ2-5; a weak D match, TRBD2 (6 bases). Germline V gene lookup returns CDR1 SGHDT and CDR2 YYEEEE. This CDR3 has 14 residues. V lost 0 bases to trimming and J lost 4 bases, with 10 bases between them. The CDR3 sequence is CASSLGGVRETQYF. In DNA, the CDR3 is TGTGCCAGCAGCTTGGGGGGGGTTAGAGAGACCCAGTACTTC.

V is TRBV10-2 and J is TRBJ2-3; TRBD2 might be the D (6 bases). From germline, CDR1 is WSHSY and CDR2 SAAADI. The CDR3 has 14 amino acids. V dropped 2 bases and J dropped 3 bases, with 9 bases sitting between them. CDR3 bases: TGCGCCAGCAGTGAGGCGCTAGCGACAGATACGCAGTATTTT. It specifies CASSEALATDTQYF.

This chain joins TRBV5-4 and TRBJ2-4; the D gene is possibly TRBD1 (7 bases). Trimming shortened V by 3 bases and J by 12 bases, and 13 bases separated the two germline ends. This CDR3 spans 12 amino acids. Looked up from germline, CDR1 is SGHNT and CDR2 is YYREEE (reference sequence). The CDR3: CASSSTGEDQYF. The CDR3 DNA reads as TGTGCCAGCAGCTCTACAGGGGAGGATCAGTACTTC.

At least ten counts were recorded for this clonotype. The chain combines TRBV6-2 or TRBV6-3 with TRBJ1-2; no firm D call. V lost 7 bases and J 2 bases, leaving 5 bases between the germline ends. This CDR3 region has 11 residues. CDR1 and CDR2 (germline): MNHEY, SVGEGT. The CDR3, as DNA: TGTGCCAGCACCAGCAACTATGGCTACACCTTC. It encodes CASTSNYGYTF.

Concerning this clonotype: A much larger clone differs from this one at a single base, so this may be a read error. V is TRBV6-6 and J is TRBJ1-2; tentatively, D is TRBD1 (5 bases). The CDR3 runs 13 residues. Germline loops: CDR1 MNHNY, CDR2 SVGAGI (reference sequence). Trimming took 6 bases from V and 5 from J, leaving 13 bases between them. In DNA form, the CDR3 reads TGTGCCAGCAGCCCCAGGGTAGGATATGGCTACACCTTC. It translates to CASSPRVGYGYTF.

This clonotype appeared many times. One base away lies a much larger clone, so this may be a sequencing read error. The chain employs TRBV6-6 and TRBJ2-7; D ambiguous. CDR1 is MNHNY, CDR2 SVGAGI, per germline (reference sequence). The ends were cut back, 0 bases at V and 2 bases at J, with 2 bases in the middle. This CDR3 has 12 residues. Written as DNA, the CDR3 is TGTGCCAGCAGTTACTCGACCTACGAGCAGTACTTC. The encoded protein is CASSYSTYEQYF.

The rearrangement uses TRBV4-1 and TRBJ2-6; D ambiguous. Trimming shortened V by 10 bases and J by 0 bases, and 19 bases separated the two germline ends. The CDR3 covers 17 residues. Per germline, CDR1 MGHRA and CDR2 YSYEKL. CDR3: CAINQERRNSGANVLTF. The CDR3 nucleotides read TGCGCCATCAACCAAGAGAGGCGCAACTCTGGGGCCAACGTCCTGACTTTC.

The genes are TRBV2 and TRBJ2-1; 8 bases line up with TRBD2. The germline V gene has CDR1 SNHLY and CDR2 FYNNEI. The CDR3 is 16 residues long. J was trimmed by 4 bases and V by 2 bases; bases with no gene match: 7. The CDR3 DNA reads TGTGCCAGCAGTGAAAAAACGGGAGGGGGGTACAATGAGCAGTTCTTC. Protein: CASSEKTGGGYNEQFF.

The V call is TRBV11-1, the J call TRBJ1-6, with no clear D. This CDR3 contains 15 residues. From germline, CDR1 is SGHAT and CDR2 FQDESV (reference sequence). The CDR3 DNA is TGTCCCAACAGCTTATCGACGGGATCCAATTCACCCCTCCACTTT. Protein product: CPNSLSTGSNSPLHF.